These 15 T cell receptor beta chains were all obtained from the same sample, sequenced in a study of control samples from healthy donors and cancer patients (dated by TCRdb to 2019 to 2021). The library relied on the immunoSEQ multiplex PCR assay. TCRdb holds this immuneACCESS table with in-frame rearrangements only. Some clones are missing; in checked studies, unresolved V genes explain under half, and the rest has no known cause. Within this sample are 96,000 or so clones, with approximately 95% of them counted one time only. The ten largest clones take up roughly 8% of the sample. Sequencing was done on a sample of blood. All receptors derive from a man aged 18 to 30 in good health.

V gene TRBV30 combines with J gene TRBJ2-1; 11 nucleotides line up with TRBD2. The CDR3 extends over 18 amino acids. From germline, CDR1 is GTSNPN and CDR2 SVGIG (reference sequence). Trimming at V came to 1 base and at J to 0 bases, leaving 8 bases not matched to a gene. Here the CDR3 reads CAWSGWTSGLSSYNEQFF. CDR3 nucleotide sequence: TGTGCCTGGAGTGGGTGGACTAGCGGGCTGAGCTCCTACAATGAGCAGTTCTTC.

The V call is TRBV15, the J call TRBJ2-3, with 7 bases matching TRBD1. The CDR3 spans 12 residues. Germline CDR1 and CDR2: LNHNV and YYDKDF (reference sequence). Trimming cost V 5 bases and J 6 bases; bases outside gene matches: 2. Written as DNA, the CDR3 is TGTGCCACCAGCGAGGGGGCTGATACGCAGTATTTT. This sequence encodes CATSEGADTQYF.

V and J are TRBV4-1 and TRBJ2-3; D tentatively fits TRBD1 or TRBD2 (6 bases each). This CDR3 comprises 18 residues. Trimming removed 0 bases at V and 5 bases at J, with 21 bases between. Germline V gene lookup returns CDR1 MGHRA and CDR2 YSYEKL. The CDR3 here is CASSQEPGGSSSGDTQYF. CDR3 nucleotide sequence: TGCGCCAGCAGCCAAGAGCCCGGGGGCTCCTCATCGGGAGATACGCAGTATTTT.

As concerns this clone: The DNA is omitted, as the CDR3 cannot be located on it reliably, and the CDR3 follows TCRdb's listing. The chain recombines TRBV7-5 with TRBJ1-2. TRBV7-5 is a recognized pseudogene. The CDR3 is made up of 13 amino acids, end residues included. This chain's CDR3 is CAGFGGGSYGYTF.

V gene TRBV7-2 combines with J gene TRBJ2-7; no reliable D call. This CDR3 spans 12 amino acids. Germline values: CDR1 SGHTA, CDR2 FQGNSA. Between the trimmed V and J ends, which lost 4 bases and 2 bases, there was a span of 6 bases. In DNA form, the CDR3 reads TGTGCCAGCAGCTCCGGAACCTACGAGCAGTACTTC. Translated, it gives CASSSGTYEQYF.

The rearrangement links TRBV24-1 to TRBJ2-1, with D possibly being TRBD2 (6 bases). The CDR3 is 17 amino acids. The V and J ends lost 3 bases and 4 bases respectively, with 18 bases between them. CDR1 is KGHDR, CDR2 SFDVKD, per germline. In DNA form, the CDR3 reads TGTGCCACCAGTGATAATAAACCTGGAGGGGCATACAATGAGCAGTTCTTC. Its protein is CATSDNKPGGAYNEQFF.

This chain joins TRBV12-3 or TRBV12-4 and TRBJ1-5; 7 bases are a match to TRBD1. V shed 6 bases and J 5 bases; nucleotides not matched to a gene: 4. The CDR3 runs to 13 residues. The CDR3 reads CASSRQGHQPQHF. CDR3 nucleotide sequence: TGTGCCAGCAGCAGACAGGGTCATCAGCCCCAGCATTTT.

V usage is TRBV12-3 or TRBV12-4 and J usage is TRBJ1-1; D not certain. Between the trimmed V and J ends, which lost 8 bases and 10 bases, there was a span of 11 bases. CDR3 length: 10 amino acids. In nucleotides, the CDR3 is TGTGCCAGCCGTCGGACGGGAGCTTTCTTT. It translates to CASRRTGAFF.

The V gene is TRBV15, the J gene TRBJ1-1; a possible D gene is TRBD1 (5 bases). The CDR3 spans 17 residues. Per germline, CDR1 LNHNV and CDR2 YYDKDF (reference sequence). The V gene lost 5 bases and the J gene lost 0 bases, with 19 bases spanning the gap. CDR3 sequence (DNA): TGTGCCACCAGCCGTGACGGGGGGGAGGGTTTGAACACTGAAGCTTTCTTT. Amino acids: CATSRDGGEGLNTEAFF. Variable domain in full (rest from reference TRBV15 and TRBJ1-1): DAMVIQNPRYQVTQFGKPVTLSCSQTLNHNVMYWYQQKSSQAPKLLFHYYDKDFNNEADTPDNFQSRRPNTSFCFLDIRSPGLGDTAMYLCATSRDGGEGLNTEAFFGQGTRLTVV.

This clone was found once. The rearrangement joins TRBV4-1 to TRBJ1-5, with D possibly matching TRBD1 (5 bases). The CDR3 length is 18 residues. Trimming removed 2 bases at V and 2 bases at J, with 19 bases between. Germline-derived CDR1 and CDR2 are MGHRA and YSYEKL. In DNA form, the CDR3 reads TGCGCCAGCAGCCAACCCAGGGCCTCTTCGGGGGGCAATCAGCCCCAGCATTTT. This gives the protein CASSQPRASSGGNQPQHF.

This chain connects TRBV25-1 to TRBJ2-5; D gene uncertain. Looked up from germline, CDR1 is MGHDK and CDR2 is SYGVNS. Trimming pared 5 bases from V and 1 base from J, leaving 8 bases between. The CDR3 totals 13 residues. This CDR3 reads CASSWASQETQYF. CDR3 sequence (DNA): TGTGCCAGCAGTTGGGCTAGCCAAGAGACCCAGTACTTC.

The chain joins TRBV7-2 to TRBJ1-1; D not certain. The V end lost 3 bases, the J end lost 0 bases, and 11 bases lay between the germline ends. From germline, CDR1 is SGHTA and CDR2 FQGNSA. The CDR3 runs 15 residues. CDR3 amino acids: CASSLGSNLNTEAFF. Here the CDR3 DNA reads TGTGCCAGCAGCTTGGGATCGAACTTGAACACTGAAGCTTTCTTT.

The V and J genes are TRBV6-5 and TRBJ2-3; D is possibly TRBD1 (6 bases). Germline V gene sequence: CDR1 MNHEY, CDR2 SVGAGI. The CDR3 is 15 amino acids. Deletions cut 5 bases from V and 1 base from J, with 13 bases between. The CDR3 DNA reads as TGTGCCAGCAGTCTAACGGACAGCCGCACAGATACGCAGTATTTT. Residues: CASSLTDSRTDTQYF.

A single count supports this clone. This chain joins TRBV7-9 and TRBJ2-1, with D hard to call. The germline gives CDR1 SEHNR, CDR2 FQNEAQ (reference sequence). V was clipped by 4 bases and J by 7 bases, with 8 bases between them. There are 12 residues in the CDR3. CDR3 sequence: CASSSDWNEQFF. Written as DNA, the CDR3 is TGTGCCAGCAGCTCTGACTGGAATGAGCAGTTCTTC. Filled out from reference TRBV7-9 and TRBJ2-1, the complete variable domain reads DTGVSQNPRHKITKRGQNVTFRCDPISEHNRLYWYRQTLGQGPEFLTYFQNEAQLEKSRLLSDRFSAERPKGSFSTLEIQRTEQGDSAMYLCASSSDWNEQFFGPGTRLTVL.

V usage is TRBV6-5 and J usage is TRBJ2-7; perhaps TRBD1 as D (5 bases). The CDR3 length is 13 residues. V lost 6 bases and J 1 base, leaving 10 bases between the germline ends. CDR1 MNHEY and CDR2 SVGAGI come from the germline V gene. CDR3 protein: CASRSDKSYEQYF. DNA of the CDR3: TGTGCCAGCAGGTCGGACAAGTCCTACGAGCAGTACTTC.